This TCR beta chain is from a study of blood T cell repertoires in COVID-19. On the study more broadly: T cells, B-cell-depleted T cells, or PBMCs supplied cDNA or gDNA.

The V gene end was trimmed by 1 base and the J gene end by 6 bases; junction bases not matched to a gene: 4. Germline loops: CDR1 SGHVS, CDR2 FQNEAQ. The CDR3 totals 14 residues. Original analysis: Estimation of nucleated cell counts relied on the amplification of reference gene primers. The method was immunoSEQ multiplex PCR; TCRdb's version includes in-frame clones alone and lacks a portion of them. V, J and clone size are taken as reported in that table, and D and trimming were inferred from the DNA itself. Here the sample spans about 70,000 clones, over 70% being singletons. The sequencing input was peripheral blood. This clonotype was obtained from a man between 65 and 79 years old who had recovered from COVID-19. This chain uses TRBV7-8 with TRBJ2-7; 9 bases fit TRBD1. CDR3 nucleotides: TGTGCCAGCAGCTTAGGACAGGGGGAGTTCGAGCAGTACTTC. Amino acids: CASSLGQGEFEQYF. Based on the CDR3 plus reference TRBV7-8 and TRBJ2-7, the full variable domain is GAGVSQSPRYKVAKRGQDVALRCDPISGHVSLFWYQQALGQGPEFLTYFQNEAQLDKSGLPSDRFFAERPEGSVSTLKIQRTQQEDSAVYLCASSLGQGEFEQYFGPGTRLTVT.